This T cell receptor beta chain was retrieved from a study of CXCR3-negative and CXCR3-positive naive CD8 T cells. Overall study results and limits: In CXCR3-positive naive cells, the TRB CDR3s were more hydrophobic than in CXCR3-negative naive cells.

To note about this clonotype: Its antigen is undetermined.

CDR3 length: 14 amino acids. CDR1 SGDLS and CDR2 YYNGEE come from the germline V gene. The libraries of TRB cDNA were constructed through 5' RACE using UMI labels. One entry per CDR3 protein, without DNA, is what TCRdb gives after re-calling the 5' RACE reads. Its table records over 5,500 distinct CDR3 sequences. V usage is TRBV9 and J usage is TRBJ1-1; TCRdb selects TRBD1, and the lack of DNA leaves this call unchecked. The TCR originated in a human donor in good health. Some clones in this sample may be carry-over from other donors' samples. Source material: naive CXCR3+ CD8+ T cells from blood. Subset defined: CD45RO-CCR7+CD27+CD95- naive CD8+ T cells expressing CXCR3 (TNR3+). The CDR3 loop reads CASSPTGKNTEAFF.